This is a list of T cell receptor beta chains from one sample in a study of blood T cell repertoires in COVID-19. This table comes from immunoSEQ multiplex PCR, and its TCRdb copy is limited to in-frame clones, with some not included. The sample has fewer than 300,000 clones, approximately 77% seen once. The sequenced sample consisted of peripheral blood. These TCRs come from a woman under 30 with acute or convalescent COVID-19. The CDR3 runs from the conserved cysteine through the conserved F or W. A D gene is named only where the DNA matches it firmly. Only part of the rows carry a size: once, few, many, or a class if the clone is expanded.

d_call	v_call	j_call	clone_size	cdr3_aa	cdr3_nt
NA	TRBV7-8	TRBJ2-3	NA	CASSSQGTDTQYF	TGTGCCAGCAGCTCCCAGGGGACAGATACGCAGTATTTT
NA	TRBV29-1	TRBJ2-3	NA	CSVDFRRGLTDTQYF	TGCAGCGTTGATTTTCGGCGGGGGCTCACAGATACGCAGTATTTT
NA	TRBV20-1	TRBJ1-1	NA	CSARFWEEAFF	TGCAGTGCTAGGTTTTGGGAGGAAGCTTTCTTT
NA	TRBV7-3	TRBJ1-6	NA	CASSLTYGAASPLHF	TGTGCCAGCAGCTTAACTTATGGGGCCGCGTCACCCCTCCACTTT
NA	TRBV4-3	TRBJ2-7	NA	CASSLRRRDEQYF	TGCGCCAGCAGCCTTCGGAGGAGGGACGAGCAGTACTTC
TRBD1	TRBV19	TRBJ1-5	NA	CASSTGTGPYRGTQHF	TGTGCCAGTAGTACAGGGACAGGGCCTTACAGGGGGACCCAGCATTTT
NA	TRBV28	TRBJ2-7	NA	CASGPYEQYF	TGTGCCAGCGGGCCCTACGAGCAGTACTTC
TRBD1	TRBV10-1	TRBJ2-7	NA	CASSEAGTGEQYF	TGCGCCAGCAGTGAGGCGGGGACAGGGGAGCAGTACTTC
NA	TRBV7-3	TRBJ2-2	NA	CASSPRTSPGELFF	TGTGCCAGCAGCCCGCGAACTAGTCCCGGGGAGCTGTTTTTT
NA	TRBV6-5	TRBJ1-6	NA	CASITGESYNSPLHF	TGTGCCAGCATTACAGGAGAGTCCTATAATTCACCCCTCCACTTT
NA	TRBV27	TRBJ2-7	NA	CASSMTATYEQYF	TGTGCCAGCAGTATGACAGCCACCTACGAGCAGTACTTC
TRBD2	TRBV4-2	TRBJ2-1	NA	CASSQDPSGGSNEQFF	TGTGCCAGCAGCCAAGATCCATCCGGCGGGAGTAATGAGCAGTTCTTC
TRBD2	TRBV3-1/TRBV3-2	TRBJ2-7	NA	CASSQDWTSASYEQYF	TGTGCCAGCAGCCAAGATTGGACTAGCGCGAGCTACGAGCAGTACTTC
NA	TRBV18	TRBJ1-3	NA	CASSLRQDSLISGNTIYF	TGTGCCAGCTCACTACGCCAGGACAGCTTAATTTCTGGAAACACCATATATTTT
NA	TRBV9	TRBJ1-2	once	CASSQRQDSHGYTF	TGTGCCAGCAGCCAGAGACAGGATTCACATGGCTACACCTTC
TRBD1	TRBV2	TRBJ1-5	once	CASSRQGFDNQPQHF	TGTGCCAGCAGTAGACAGGGATTCGACAATCAGCCCCAGCATTTT
NA	TRBV5-6	TRBJ2-7	once	CASSPITGGYEQYF	TGTGCCAGCAGCCCCATCACCGGGGGCTACGAGCAGTACTTC
TRBD1	TRBV28	TRBJ1-1	NA	CASSLFGFTGDTEAFF	TGTGCCAGCAGTTTATTTGGGTTCACAGGGGACACTGAAGCTTTCTTT
TRBD1	TRBV30	TRBJ1-1	NA	CAWSVAGGTEAFF	TGTGCCTGGAGTGTTGCAGGGGGCACTGAAGCTTTCTTT
TRBD2	TRBV4-3	TRBJ2-2	NA	CASSLTSGSPGELFF	TGCGCCAGCAGCTTAACTAGCGGGAGCCCCGGGGAGCTGTTTTTT
TRBD1	TRBV7-2	TRBJ1-5	NA	CASSLATGGVDQPQHF	TGTGCCAGCAGCTTAGCGACAGGGGGGGTCGATCAGCCCCAGCATTTT
TRBD1	TRBV6-6	TRBJ2-7	few	CASSYSSGQGYEQYF	TGTGCCAGCAGTTACTCGTCGGGACAGGGGTACGAGCAGTACTTC
TRBD1	TRBV15	TRBJ1-1	NA	CATSSRQGDTEAFF	TGTGCCACCAGCAGTCGACAGGGGGACACTGAAGCTTTCTTT
NA	TRBV7-2	TRBJ2-5	NA	CASSLYGTQYF	TGTGCCAGCAGCCTCTACGGGACCCAGTACTTC
NA	TRBV27	TRBJ2-7	NA	CASSFALTSFGEQYF	TGTGCCAGCAGTTTTGCTCTGACTTCGTTCGGCGAGCAGTACTTC
TRBD2	TRBV7-9	TRBJ2-2	NA	CASSPGAGGSGELFF	TGTGCCAGCAGCCCCGGGGCCGGGGGGTCCGGGGAGCTGTTTTTT
TRBD1	TRBV7-9	TRBJ1-5	NA	CASSLWRQGANQPQHF	TGTGCCAGCAGCTTATGGCGACAGGGGGCTAATCAGCCCCAGCATTTT
NA	TRBV18	TRBJ1-2	NA	CASSRVPGVVGYTF	TGTGCCAGCTCACGGGTCCCGGGGGTAGTTGGCTACACCTTC
TRBD1	TRBV28	TRBJ1-2	NA	CASRNPPGQDKSYGYTF	TGTGCCAGCAGAAACCCGCCGGGACAGGACAAGAGCTATGGCTACACCTTC
NA	TRBV3-1/TRBV3-2	TRBJ2-5	NA	CASSRDTTQETQYF	TGTGCCAGCAGCCGGGACACCACACAAGAGACCCAGTACTTC
NA	TRBV20-1	TRBJ2-5	few	CSAARGETQYF	TGCAGTGCGGCCCGAGGCGAGACCCAGTACTTC
NA	TRBV7-9	TRBJ2-7	NA	CASSLGSLGAGKTYEQYF	TGTGCCAGCAGCTTAGGGAGTTTGGGGGCAGGGAAGACCTACGAGCAGTACTTC
NA	TRBV30	TRBJ1-5	once	CAWSGLNQPQHF	TGTGCCTGGAGCGGTCTCAATCAGCCCCAGCATTTT
NA	TRBV27	TRBJ2-2	NA	CASSFRGSIGELFF	TGTGCCAGCAGTTTTAGAGGATCCATCGGGGAGCTGTTTTTT
TRBD1	TRBV27	TRBJ1-2	NA	CASSTGTGFFFGGYTF	TGTGCCAGCAGTACCGGGACAGGGTTTTTTTTCGGAGGCTACACCTTC
TRBD2	TRBV27	TRBJ2-7	NA	CASSLAGGPYEQYF	TGTGCCAGCAGTTTAGCGGGAGGGCCGTACGAGCAGTACTTC
TRBD2	TRBV7-9	TRBJ2-3	NA	CASSILAGEDTQYF	TGTGCCAGCAGCATACTAGCGGGAGAGGATACGCAGTATTTT
TRBD2	TRBV18	TRBJ2-7	few	CASSPSPSGASYEQYF	TGTGCCAGCTCACCAAGCCCTAGCGGAGCCAGTTACGAGCAGTACTTC
NA	TRBV5-4	TRBJ2-1	once	CASSLYRTYNEQFF	TGTGCCAGCAGCTTGTACAGGACATACAATGAGCAGTTCTTC
TRBD1	TRBV6-2/TRBV6-3	TRBJ1-2	few	CASSSTPDRLNYGYTF	TGTGCCAGCAGTTCAACCCCGGACAGGCTGAACTATGGCTACACCTTC
TRBD1	TRBV7-6	TRBJ1-5	NA	CASSLGSGGANQPQHF	TGTGCCAGCAGCTTAGGGTCAGGGGGCGCGAATCAGCCCCAGCATTTT
NA	TRBV15	TRBJ2-2	NA	CATSRDPETEYAGELFF	TGTGCCACCAGCAGAGATCCTGAGACAGAATACGCCGGGGAGCTGTTTTTT
TRBD1	TRBV2	TRBJ2-7	NA	CASSSTGGSYEQYF	TGTGCCAGCAGTTCGACAGGGGGCTCCTACGAGCAGTACTTC
TRBD1	TRBV18	TRBJ1-2	NA	CASSPSQQGPYGYTF	TGTGCCAGCTCCCCCAGCCAACAGGGGCCCTATGGCTACACCTTC
NA	TRBV6-2/TRBV6-3	TRBJ1-5	NA	CASSSILSNQPQHF	TGTGCCAGCAGTTCAATACTTAGCAATCAGCCCCAGCATTTT
TRBD1	TRBV7-9	TRBJ1-3	NA	CASSLAPGSTGAGNTIYF	TGTGCCAGCAGCTTAGCGCCCGGATCGACAGGGGCTGGAAACACCATATATTTT